The text below deals with one T cell receptor beta chain. The antigen remains unidentified. Germline is not matched at one junction end, which may reflect a read error. Other DNA sequences in the sample encode the same CDR3. The germline V gene encodes CDR1 MNHEY and CDR2 SMNVEV (reference sequence). CDR3 length: 14 residues. The sample is drawn from a study of T cells in narcolepsy. Study-level results: Reportedly, autoreactive clonotypes were serially detected in patients' blood but not controls'.

Clones were read by immunoSEQ multiplex PCR, and TCRdb kept only the in-frame ones, dropping some. The sample lists 25,000 to 30,000 clones; over 75% were seen once. The rearrangement joins TRBV27 to TRBJ1-2; 8 bases are shared with TRBD1. The sequencing sample was made of memory (CD45RA-) CD4+ T cells from blood. This clonotype originated in a human donor in good health. CDR3 in DNA: TGCGCCAGCAGTTGGTCAGGGGGCGATTCTGGCTACACCTTC. Its protein is CASSWSGGDSGYTF.